This entry lists 30 T cell receptor beta chains sequenced from one sample in a study of blood T cells in healthy people across ages. Primed by a sample-barcoded 5' primer and a J-beta primer mix, a second PCR proceeded for 7 to 11 cycles. TCRdb called the 5' RACE reads again in MiXCR, with one record for every CDR3 protein. The data contain hundreds of thousands of distinct CDR3 sequences, just over 55% of them singletons. Material for sequencing was blood. The receptors originated from a man aged 40-49 years in good health.

This clonotype showed up just a few times. An end of the junction differs from the germline gene, which may be a read error. The CDR3 region has the DNA TGTGCTAGCAGCTTAGGGGTGTCTAGAGCAGAGACCCAGTACTTC. It yields the protein CASSLGVSRAETQYF. The rearrangement joins TRBV7-7 to TRBJ2-5; maybe TRBD1 (5 bases). The CDR3 covers 15 residues. The V gene's germline CDR1 is SSHAT and CDR2 FNYEAQ (reference sequence).

This clonotype was picked up a small number of times. The chain is built from TRBV29-1 and TRBJ2-1, with D possibly being TRBD1 (5 bases). The CDR3 is made up of 11 amino acids. The V end lost 7 bases, the J end lost 6 bases, and 10 bases lay between the germline ends. CDR1 is SQVTM, CDR2 ANQGSEA, per germline. The CDR3 spells CSAGQGNEQFF. The CDR3 coding sequence is TGCAGCGCTGGTCAGGGCAATGAGCAGTTCTTC.

This chain connects TRBV28 to TRBJ2-7; 11 bases match TRBD2. J was trimmed by 0 bases and V by 7 bases; bases with no gene match: 5. There are 15 residues in the CDR3. CDR1 and CDR2 from the germline V gene are MDHEN and SYDVKM. CDR3 DNA sequence: TGTGCCAGCATGTTGACTAGCGGGGCCTCCTACGAGCAGTACTTC. Encoded protein: CASMLTSGASYEQYF.

This chain joins TRBV6-2 or TRBV6-3 and TRBJ2-1; 8 bases are a match to TRBD2. V was clipped by 5 bases and J by 5 bases; unmatched bases: 14. CDR3 length: 17 amino acids. Per germline, CDR1 MNHEY and CDR2 SVGEGT. The CDR3 nucleotides are TGTGCCAGCAGTCCTCTAATCCAGCGGGAGATCGACAATGAGCAGTTCTTC. It yields the protein CASSPLIQREIDNEQFF.

This clonotype was seen more than once but under ten times. The gene calls are TRBV7-9 and TRBJ2-2; 8 nucleotides match TRBD1. V was pared by 5 bases and J by 0 bases, with 11 bases of the junction left unmatched. The CDR3 contains 18 residues. The germline gives CDR1 SEHNR, CDR2 FQNEAQ (reference sequence). This CDR3 reads CASSEGQGFSTNTGELFF. The CDR3 DNA sequence: TGTGCCAGCAGCGAAGGACAGGGTTTCTCCACGAACACCGGGGAGCTGTTTTTT.

This chain uses TRBV10-3 with TRBJ2-7, with D possibly TRBD2 on 6 matching bases. V dropped 3 bases and J dropped 3 bases, with 15 bases sitting between them. Germline CDR1 and CDR2: ENHRY and SYGVKD. The CDR3 has 15 residues. The CDR3 loop reads CAISDDSGLHYEQYF. The CDR3 nucleotides are TGTGCCATCAGTGACGATTCAGGACTACACTACGAGCAGTACTTC.

The chain links TRBV29-1 to TRBJ2-7; TRBD1 matches at 7 bases. The germline gives CDR1 SQVTM, CDR2 ANQGSEA. Losses at the gene ends were 6 bases for V and 6 bases for J; bases not matched to a gene: 8. The CDR3 runs 12 residues. CDR3 coding DNA: TGCAGCGTATATGACAGGGTGTTCGAGCAGTACTTC. This sequence encodes CSVYDRVFEQYF.

V usage is TRBV7-8 and J usage is TRBJ2-1; no firm D call. The CDR3 has 13 residues. The germline V gene encodes CDR1 SGHVS and CDR2 FQNEAQ. V was cut by 4 bases and J by 6 bases, with 10 bases left in between. The CDR3 DNA is TGTGCCAGCAGCTCTGACACGGGCAATGAGCAGTTCTTC. Protein product: CASSSDTGNEQFF.

The genes are TRBV5-1 and TRBJ2-5; 16 bases map to TRBD2. Germline trimming cut 6 bases from V and 1 base from J; bases unmatched to any gene: 6. The CDR3 extends over 17 amino acids. Germline CDR1 is SGHRS and CDR2 is YFSETQ. The CDR3 nucleotides read TGCGCCAGCACCGGGGGACTAGCGGGAGGGGGCCAAGAGACCCAGTACTTC. Its translation is CASTGGLAGGGQETQYF.

The CDR3 DNA sequence: TGTGCCAGCATCGACAGGGTCGAAAGCGGGGAGCTGTTTTTT. It encodes CASIDRVESGELFF. This chain uses TRBV11-1 with TRBJ2-2, with 7 bases aligning to TRBD1. CDR3 size: 14 residues. The junction had 9 bases not matched to a gene; V was cut back by 7 bases and J by 7 bases. Germline V gene lookup returns CDR1 SGHAT and CDR2 FQDESV (reference sequence).

V gene TRBV5-4 combines with J gene TRBJ1-6, with 7 nucleotides matching TRBD1. Germline-derived CDR1 and CDR2 are SGHNT and YYREEE (reference sequence). The CDR3 is 15 residues long. V lost 3 bases to trimming and J lost 6 bases; unmatched junction nucleotides: 6. CDR3 protein: CASSSPGTANSPLHF. The CDR3 DNA is TGTGCCAGCAGCTCCCCCGGGACAGCTAATTCACCCCTCCACTTT. Full variable domain (outside the CDR3, taken from reference TRBV5-4 and TRBJ1-6): ETGVTQSPTHLIKTRGQQVTLRCSSQSGHNTVSWYQQALGQGPQFIFQYYREEENGRGNFPPRFSGLQFPNYSSELNVNALELDDSALYLCASSSPGTANSPLHFGNGTRLTVT.

V is TRBV5-6 and J is TRBJ2-6, with a tentative D call TRBD2 (5 bases). There are 18 residues in the CDR3. The germline CDR1 and CDR2 sequences are SGHDT and YYEEEE. Trimming shortened V by 4 bases and J by 1 base, and 18 bases separated the two germline ends. Here the CDR3 reads CASSKVGVRQSGANVLTF. In nucleotides, the CDR3 is TGTGCCAGCAGCAAGGTCGGGGTGAGACAATCTGGGGCCAACGTCCTGACTTTC.

The CDR3 is CASSPTGFTDTQYF. The CDR3 nucleotides are TGTGCCAGCAGCCCAACAGGGTTCACAGATACGCAGTATTTT. The J gene is TRBJ2-3, the V gene TRBV6-5, with TRBD1 as a possible D gene (6 bases). The CDR3 totals 14 residues. Germline CDR1 MNHEY, CDR2 SVGAGI. V lost 6 bases and J lost 2, with 12 bases in between.

The chain recombines TRBV6-5 with TRBJ2-7; D remains ambiguous. The CDR3 is made up of 14 amino acids. In germline, CDR1 is MNHEY, CDR2 SVGAGI. Trimming took 8 bases from V and 6 from J, leaving 20 bases between them. CDR3 sequence reads: CASSSALAFFEQYF. The DNA for the CDR3 is TGTGCCAGCTCGAGCGCCCTCGCCTTCTTCGAGCAGTACTTC.

This clonotype came up once. The chain combines TRBV5-6 with TRBJ1-2; weak D call: TRBD1 (5 bases). This CDR3 comprises 12 residues. Trimming removed 2 bases at V and 8 bases at J, with 10 bases between. Germline V gene data show CDR1 as SGHDT and CDR2 as YYEEEE. CDR3 in DNA: TGTGCCAGCAGCTTTATCCAGGGCGGCTACACCTTC. This encodes CASSFIQGGYTF. Full variable domain (rest looked up from reference TRBV5-6 and TRBJ1-2): DAGVTQSPTHLIKTRGQQVTLRCSPKSGHDTVSWYQQALGQGPQFIFQYYEEEERQRGNFPDRFSGHQFPNYSSELNVNALLLGDSALYLCASSFIQGGYTFGSGTRLTVV.

This clonotype was counted a single time. The chain joins TRBV5-1 to TRBJ2-7; D call uncertain. The DNA end favors TRBJ2-5, so the J call may be wrong. The CDR3 covers 14 residues. Germline CDR1 and CDR2: SGHRS and YFSETQ. In DNA form, the CDR3 reads TGCGCCAGCAGCCAAGATGCGGTAACGGGGACCCAGTACTTC. Translation: CASSQDAVTGTQYF.

The rearrangement links TRBV20-1 to TRBJ1-1; 8 bases line up with TRBD1. The germline CDR1 and CDR2 sequences are DFQATT and SNEGSKA (reference sequence). Trimming at V came to 5 bases and at J to 1 base, leaving 6 bases not matched to a gene. The CDR3 length is 14 residues. This CDR3 reads CSASQGAGNTEAFF. The CDR3 coding sequence is TGCAGTGCTTCCCAGGGGGCGGGGAACACTGAAGCTTTCTTT.

V and J are TRBV6-6 and TRBJ1-6; 9 bases fit TRBD1. The V and J ends lost 6 bases and 13 bases, in that order; junction bases with no gene match: 10. The CDR3 consists of 14 residues. Per the germline V gene, CDR1 is MNHNY and CDR2 is SVGAGI (reference sequence). The CDR3 sequence is CASSPGGQGVPLHF. The CDR3 region has the DNA TGTGCCAGCAGCCCCGGGGGACAGGGCGTCCCCCTCCACTTT.

The chain joins TRBV28 to TRBJ2-5, with a possible D match to TRBD1 (6 bases). The CDR3 length is 17 residues. Per the germline V gene, CDR1 is MDHEN and CDR2 is SYDVKM. Deletions cut 5 bases from V and 2 bases from J, with 21 bases between. The CDR3 nucleotides read TGTGCCAGCAGTGCCCTAGATGGGGGACAAATTCAAGAGACCCAGTACTTC. It codes for CASSALDGGQIQETQYF.

The chain employs TRBV20-1 and TRBJ2-1; D remains unclear. Per germline, CDR1 DFQATT and CDR2 SNEGSKA (reference sequence). The CDR3 runs 13 residues. V lost 4 bases, J lost 0 bases, and 7 bases lay in between. In DNA form, the CDR3 reads TGCAGTGCTAAGGTTAGCTCCTACAATGAGCAGTTCTTC. As protein: CSAKVSSYNEQFF.

This clonotype was observed once. The CDR3 coding sequence is TGCAGTGCTAGAGATTTGGCCGGGACTAGCGGGTTTTACAATGAGCAGTTCTTC. This gives the protein CSARDLAGTSGFYNEQFF. The chain couples TRBV20-1 to TRBJ2-1, with TRBD2 identical over 12 bases. With V trimmed by 0 bases and J by 4 bases, 10 bases remained unmatched. The CDR3 extends over 18 amino acids. Germline V gene data show CDR1 as DFQATT and CDR2 as SNEGSKA (reference sequence).

V is TRBV11-3 and J is TRBJ2-7; 8 bases align to TRBD2. The CDR3 is 19 amino acids. V was pared by 0 bases and J by 0 bases, with 13 bases of the junction left unmatched. In germline, CDR1 is SGHNT, CDR2 YENEEA. The CDR3 DNA sequence: TGTGCCAGCAGCTTAGATCCCCTCACTTATAGCGGGACCTCCTACGAGCAGTACTTC. It specifies CASSLDPLTYSGTSYEQYF.

V and J are TRBV27 and TRBJ2-7, with 8 bases that match TRBD2. The CDR3 runs 18 residues. V was pared by 7 bases and J by 7 bases, with 24 bases of the junction left unmatched. Germline CDR1 reads MNHEY; CDR2 reads SMNVEV (reference sequence). The CDR3 bases are TGTGCCAGCAAGTCGATTGGGAGGGCTCCACGAACGGGGGGGGAGCAGTACTTC. Encoded protein: CASKSIGRAPRTGGEQYF.

This clonotype was counted between two and nine times. V gene TRBV5-1 combines with J gene TRBJ2-5, with D tentatively TRBD1 (5 bases). CDR3 length equals 13 residues. CDR1 is SGHRS and CDR2 is YFSETQ in the germline V gene. The V gene lost 4 bases and the J gene lost 5 bases, with 12 bases spanning the gap. The chain's CDR3 is CASSPSRVETQYF. The CDR3 DNA follows: TGCGCCAGCAGCCCCTCCAGGGTCGAGACCCAGTACTTC.

This chain joins TRBV5-1 and TRBJ2-1; maybe TRBD2 (6 bases). CDR1 is SGHRS, CDR2 YFSETQ, per germline. The CDR3 has 15 amino acids. Trimming took off 0 bases at V and 2 bases at J, with 9 bases between the two ends. CDR3 protein: CASSLEAGTYNEQFF. The CDR3 region has the DNA TGCGCCAGCAGCTTGGAGGCGGGAACCTACAATGAGCAGTTCTTC.

In this sample, this clonotype turned up a few times. This CDR3 reads CASSQDSEVLAGANVLTF. CDR3 nucleotide sequence: TGCGCCAGCAGCCAAGATAGTGAGGTCCTCGCTGGGGCCAACGTCCTGACTTTC. This chain joins TRBV4-1 and TRBJ2-6; no definite D call. This CDR3 is built from 18 residues. Germline loops: CDR1 MGHRA, CDR2 YSYEKL. V gave up 0 bases and J gave up 2 bases, with 14 bases separating them.

The chain carries TRBV27 and TRBJ1-2; perhaps TRBD1 as D (5 bases). Trimming removed 0 bases from V and 6 bases from J, with 17 bases in between. The germline V gene encodes CDR1 MNHEY and CDR2 SMNVEV (reference sequence). This CDR3 region has 16 residues. CDR3 sequence: CASSLSGPRGPNGYTF. The DNA of the CDR3 is TGTGCCAGCAGTTTATCCGGCCCCCGGGGCCCTAATGGCTACACCTTC.

The chain couples TRBV7-9 to TRBJ2-4, with TRBD2 matching over 8 bases. CDR3 length: 17 residues. V shed 5 bases, J shed 7 bases, and the junction held 16 bases outside the gene matches. The V gene's germline CDR1 is SEHNR and CDR2 FQNEAQ (reference sequence). CDR3 amino acids: CASSQTGLAQNWNIQYF. CDR3 sequence (DNA): TGTGCCAGCAGCCAGACCGGACTAGCCCAAAATTGGAACATTCAGTACTTC.

This chain joins TRBV15 and TRBJ1-1; the match to TRBD1 covers 7 bases. Germline V gene data show CDR1 as LNHNV and CDR2 as YYDKDF (reference sequence). The CDR3 runs to 15 residues. Unmatched junction bases numbered 7, after V lost 5 bases and J lost 1 base. The CDR3 sequence: CATSPRQGENTEAFF. The CDR3 DNA follows: TGTGCCACCAGCCCTCGACAGGGTGAGAACACTGAAGCTTTCTTT.

There are a few counts of this clonotype. This chain uses TRBV2 with TRBJ2-1, with D uncertain. V lost 7 bases, J lost 5 bases, and 12 bases lay in between. Germline V CDR1 and CDR2: SNHLY, FYNNEI. The CDR3 loop spans 13 amino acids. The CDR3 protein is CASKAGVDNEQFF. The CDR3 DNA is TGTGCCAGCAAGGCCGGTGTGGACAATGAGCAGTTCTTC.